This T cell receptor beta chain was captured by sequencing in a study of neurological immune-mediated disorders. Broader study findings: None of the CDR3 amino acid sequences in expanded clones turned up in more than one subject, which points to private repertoires in all groups.

Time point of the sample: longitudinal time-point 1 (baseline). 2 million unsorted PBMCs were stored in RNAlater at -80 °C before RNA extraction. The CDR3 is 13 residues long. In germline, CDR1 is SGHTA, CDR2 FQGNSA. V was cut by 5 bases and J by 1 base, with 9 bases left in between. This clonotype appeared once. The antigen remains undetermined. From 15-18 subjects, over 180 million TCR-beta sequences were obtained in each sequencing run. TCRdb re-analysed the 5' RACE reads in MiXCR, keeping a single row per CDR3 protein. The sample has 55,000 to 80,000 distinct CDR3 sequences, approximately 14% seen once; the top ten hold 4.6%.

This clonotype was sampled from a female donor with HTLV-1-associated myelopathy (HAM/TSP). The chain recombines TRBV7-2 with TRBJ2-7; D might be TRBD1 (6 bases). The sequenced sample consisted of PBMCs. CDR3 in DNA: TGTGCCAGCAGCCGGGACAAATCCTACGAGCAGTACTTC. Its protein product is CASSRDKSYEQYF.